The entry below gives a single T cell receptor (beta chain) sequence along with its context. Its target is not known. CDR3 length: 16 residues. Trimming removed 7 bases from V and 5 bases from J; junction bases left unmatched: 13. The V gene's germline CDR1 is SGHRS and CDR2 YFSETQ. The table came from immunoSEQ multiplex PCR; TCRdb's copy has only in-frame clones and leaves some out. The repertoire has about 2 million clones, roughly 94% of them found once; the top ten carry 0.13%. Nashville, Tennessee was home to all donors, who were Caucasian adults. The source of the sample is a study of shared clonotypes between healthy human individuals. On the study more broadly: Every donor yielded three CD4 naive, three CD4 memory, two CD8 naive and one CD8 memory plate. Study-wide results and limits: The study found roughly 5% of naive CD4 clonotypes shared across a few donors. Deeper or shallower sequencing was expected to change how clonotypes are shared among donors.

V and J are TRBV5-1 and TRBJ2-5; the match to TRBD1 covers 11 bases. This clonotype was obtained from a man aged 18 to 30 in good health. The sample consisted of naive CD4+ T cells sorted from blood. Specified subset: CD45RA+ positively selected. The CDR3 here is CASSEEGTGGRETQYF. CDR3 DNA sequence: TGCGCCAGCTCCGAAGAGGGGACAGGGGGTAGGGAGACCCAGTACTTC.